This TCR beta chain was sequenced for a study of blood T cell repertoires in COVID-19 (dated by TCRdb to 2018 to 2021). For the wider study: Samples covering the acute and convalescent phases of COVID-19 were provided by collaborators in the United States, Italy and Spain. The prospective study material was composed of cDNA or gDNA derived from T cells, B-cell-depleted T cells, or PBMCs. Deeply sampled blood TCRbeta repertoires from subjects exposed to, actively infected with, or recovered from COVID-19 were included in the dataset. The repertoires were released in a freely available public database meant as a resource for research on the immune response to SARS-CoV-2. The samples were drawn from two sources: the first 160 participants of the ongoing ImmuneRACE study, and over 950 subjects contributed by 6 global collaborators. Sample metadata almost always included a de-identified subject ID, COVID-19 status, age in years and sex. Where available, HLA class I and class II types were taken from metadata supplied by the sample provider and were not determined by assay-based typing.

General study outcomes and caveats: How much clinical and demographic metadata was included differed by source and by participant, and the metadata was provided uncurated.

TCRbeta CDR3 regions were amplified from genomic DNA by means of the immunoSEQ Assay, a bias-controlled multiplex PCR. As for the original processing: The number of nucleated cells in each sample was estimated from the amplification of reference gene primers within the assay. Sequence reads were collapsed and filtered to measure the absolute abundance of every unique TCRbeta CDR3 rearrangement. Productive Simpson clonality was computed per sample as the square root of Simpson's diversity index over productive rearrangements. TCRdb holds this immuneACCESS table with in-frame rearrangements only. Some clones are missing; in checked studies, unresolved V genes explain under half, and the rest has no known cause. The DNA gave D and trimming, while V, J and clone size come from that table. This sample lists approximately 190,000 clones; roughly 80% were detected once. The ten largest make up roughly 17% of the sample.

In the case of this clone: This receptor's antigen is unknown. No base quality values were provided; no much bigger clone lies one nucleotide off.

The V end loses 2 bases and the J end loses 7 bases, and a stretch of 11 bases separates them. The CDR3 starts with the cysteine, ends with the phenylalanine, and has 13 residues. Only the CDR3 portion is preserved as DNA: 39 bases, with reading frame beginning at the first base. Looking up the germline V gene (reference sequence) yields CDR1 PRHDT and CDR2 FYEKMQ. The collaborating institutions used their own protocols to collect whole blood in K2EDTA tubes. Collaborator samples were shipped for TCRbeta analysis as frozen whole blood, isolated PBMCs, or DNA extracted from either sample type. The rearrangement combines TRBV13 with TRBJ1-1; TRBD1 is possibly the D segment (5 matching bases). Sample: peripheral blood. The receptor's source is a man in his 60s with active or convalescent COVID-19. The nucleotides read TGTGCCAGCAGCTTATTGTCAGGGTATGAAGCTTTCTTT. Its coded protein is CASSLLSGYEAFF.